The next 21 T cell receptor beta chains were all read from a single sample in a study of regulatory T cells in long-lasting Graves disease. Arm-PCR of CDR3 regions and iRepertoire HTBI primers were used to build TCR beta libraries. TCRdb called the multiplex PCR reads again in MiXCR, with one record for every CDR3 protein. The sample has 300,000 to 350,000 distinct CDR3 sequences, less than 20% seen once. This sample's time point: persistent/refractory GD, antithyroid drugs over 5 years with positive TRAb. Extracted PBMC RNA gave rise to the TCR library. This sample comprised peripheral blood mononuclear cells (PBMCs), obtained when the disease was refractory, from a patient treated with antithyroid drugs. These receptor sequences come from a female donor with Graves disease.

In this sample, this clonotype turned up once. This chain uses TRBV6-2 or TRBV6-3 with TRBJ2-2; unclear D gene. The CDR3 is 12 amino acids. Germline values: CDR1 MNHEY, CDR2 SVGEGT. V gave up 1 base and J gave up 6 bases, with 3 bases separating them. CDR3 sequence (DNA): TGTGCCAGCAGTTACTTCTCCGGGGAGCTGTTTTTT. It translates to CASSYFSGELFF.

This clonotype was detected many times. In nucleotides, the CDR3 is TGCGCCAGCAGCTTTAACGCTGCAACTAATGAAAAACTGTTTTTT. Its translation is CASSFNAATNEKLFF. The chain links TRBV5-1 to TRBJ1-4; D remains ambiguous. Germline values: CDR1 SGHRS, CDR2 YFSETQ. V lost 2 bases and J lost 0, with 8 bases in between. The CDR3 extends over 15 amino acids.

This clonotype came up a few times. CDR3 coding DNA: TGCGCCAGCAGCTTCCCCACAGGGAACGGCTACACCTTC. This codes for CASSFPTGNGYTF. The rearrangement joins TRBV5-1 to TRBJ1-2, with a tentative D call TRBD1 (6 bases). The V gene's germline CDR1 is SGHRS and CDR2 YFSETQ. V lost 2 bases, J lost 8 bases, and 13 bases lay in between. This CDR3 has 13 amino acids.

The sample holds many counts of this clonotype. J is TRBJ1-1 and V is TRBV5-1; no firm D call. Germline lookup yields CDR1 SGHRS and CDR2 YFSETQ. The CDR3 is 13 residues long. With 3 bases removed from V and 0 bases from J, the gap between germline ends came to 6 bases. The CDR3 bases are TGCGCCAGCAGCTCCACGGTGAACACTGAAGCTTTCTTT. Translated, it gives CASSSTVNTEAFF.

The chain is built from TRBV28 and TRBJ2-3, with a possible D match to TRBD1 (6 bases). Trimming cost V 4 bases and J 1 base, with 18 bases left between them. Germline-derived CDR1 and CDR2 are MDHEN and SYDVKM. This CDR3 contains 17 residues. CDR3 amino acids: CASSSQPDRPGTDTQYF. In nucleotides, the CDR3 is TGTGCCAGCAGTTCTCAACCCGACAGGCCAGGCACAGATACGCAGTATTTT. Filled out from reference TRBV28 and TRBJ2-3, the complete variable domain reads DVKVTQSSRYLVKRTGEKVFLECVQDMDHENMFWYRQDPGLGLRLIYFSYDVKMKEKGDIPEGYSVSREKKERFSLILESASTNQTSMYLCASSSQPDRPGTDTQYFGPGTRLTVL.

A few counts support this clonotype. V is TRBV5-1 and J is TRBJ2-3; D may be TRBD1 or TRBD2 (5 bases each). The germline V gene encodes CDR1 SGHRS and CDR2 YFSETQ. Trimming took off 5 bases at V and 4 bases at J, with 11 bases between the two ends. The CDR3 runs to 13 residues. CDR3 region: CASREGSADTQYF. DNA for the CDR3: TGCGCCAGCAGAGAGGGGTCAGCAGATACGCAGTATTTT.

Only a few counts were recorded for this clonotype. This chain uses TRBV6-5 with TRBJ1-1; weak D call: TRBD1 (6 bases). V was shortened by 0 bases and J by 3 bases, with 14 bases between the two germline ends. The CDR3 sequence is 16 residues long. Germline CDR1 reads MNHEY; CDR2 reads SVGAGI. The CDR3 sequence: CASSYSGGRVDTEAFF. The CDR3 DNA reads as TGTGCCAGCAGTTACTCGGGGGGGCGAGTGGACACTGAAGCTTTCTTT.

This clonotype has a handful of counts. The chain employs TRBV7-2 and TRBJ1-2, with D perhaps TRBD1 (6 bases). The CDR3 length is 14 residues. From germline, CDR1 is SGHTA and CDR2 FQGNSA. Trimming removed 6 bases at V and 3 bases at J, with 14 bases between. The CDR3 protein is CASSTQGGDYGYTF. DNA for the CDR3: TGTGCCAGCAGTACACAGGGTGGGGACTATGGCTACACCTTC.

This clonotype was picked up many times. The V and J genes are TRBV11-2 and TRBJ1-1; 7 bases match TRBD1. The CDR3 loop spans 16 amino acids. The germline V gene has CDR1 SGHAT and CDR2 FQNNGV. The junction had 11 bases not matched to a gene; V was cut back by 6 bases and J by 1 base. The CDR3, as DNA: TGTGCCAGCAGTCATCTTAGGGGGCGATCGAACACTGAAGCTTTCTTT. It is translated as CASSHLRGRSNTEAFF.

The chain joins TRBV7-2 to TRBJ2-5; the D gene is possibly TRBD1 (6 bases). Germline CDR1 and CDR2: SGHTA and FQGNSA. Trimming stripped 5 bases from V and 3 bases from J, with 19 bases between. This CDR3 is built from 16 residues. The CDR3 spells CASSQRRARGKETQYF. CDR3 sequence (DNA): TGTGCCAGCAGCCAGAGGCGAGCGAGGGGGAAAGAGACCCAGTACTTC.

V and J are TRBV4-1 and TRBJ2-7, with a possible D match to TRBD1 (6 bases). CDR3 length: 14 residues. Trimming left V 3 bases short and J 9 bases short, with 18 bases between. CDR1 is MGHRA, CDR2 YSYEKL, per germline. CDR3 nucleotide sequence: TGCGCCAGCAGCCACTTCTCAGGGGTGGCGGTGCAGTACTTC. Translation: CASSHFSGVAVQYF.

In this sample, this clonotype turned up many times. The J gene is TRBJ2-2, the V gene TRBV5-1, with unresolved D. Germline V lookup: CDR1 SGHRS, CDR2 YFSETQ. CDR3 length equals 14 residues. V was clipped by 4 bases and J by 1 base, with 8 bases between them. CDR3 sequence reads: CASSPFENTGELFF. Written as DNA, the CDR3 is TGCGCCAGCAGCCCTTTTGAGAACACCGGGGAGCTGTTTTTT.

This clonotype was found many times. The V and J genes are TRBV7-2 and TRBJ2-2; TRBD1 aligns across 9 bases. The CDR3 has 15 residues. J was trimmed by 7 bases and V by 5 bases; bases with no gene match: 8. CDR1 SGHTA and CDR2 FQGNSA come from the germline V gene. The CDR3, as DNA: TGTGCCAGCAGCCCTAGGACAGGGGCAGTCGGGGAGCTGTTTTTT. This translates into CASSPRTGAVGELFF.

This clonotype has ten or more counts. This chain joins TRBV20-1 and TRBJ2-7, with 9 bases identical to TRBD1. The V gene's germline CDR1 is DFQATT and CDR2 SNEGSKA (reference sequence). Germline trimming cut 6 bases from V and 3 bases from J; bases unmatched to any gene: 9. This CDR3 contains 14 residues. The CDR3 region has the DNA TGCAGTGCACCCGACAGGGGGGACTACTACGAGCAGTACTTC. Its translation: CSAPDRGDYYEQYF.

A remark on this clonotype: A much larger clone lies one base from this, so it may be a read error. Given the absence of the conserved phenylalanine or tryptophan at the CDR3 end, a read error is likely. The V call is TRBV11-2, the J call TRBJ2-7, with TRBD1 as a possible D gene (7 bases). V was pared by 5 bases and J by 3 bases, with 14 bases between. Germline CDR1 is SGHAT and CDR2 is FQNNGV. The length of the CDR3 is 14 residues. The CDR3 here is CASSAIRGVYEQYS. The CDR3 DNA reads TGTGCCAGCAGCGCTATCAGGGGGGTCTACGAGCAGTACTCC.

A single count supports this clonotype. One base away lies a much larger clone, so this may be a sequencing read error. The rearrangement uses TRBV28 and TRBJ1-2; D is ambiguous. The CDR3 is made up of 11 amino acids. V gave up 4 bases and J gave up 8 bases, with 8 bases separating them. Per germline, CDR1 MDHEN and CDR2 SYDVKM. The CDR3 loop is CASSSYRGYTF. CDR3 sequence (DNA): TGTGCCAGCAGTTCCTACCGGGGCTACACCTTC.

For this clonotype: A read error is possible here, since a much larger clone lies one base away. The chain has TRBV7-9 and TRBJ2-7; D is unresolved. Germline V gives CDR1 SEHNR, CDR2 FQNEAQ (reference sequence). The V gene lost 4 bases and the J gene lost 4 bases, with 8 bases spanning the gap. This CDR3 is 12 amino acids long. Here the CDR3 reads CASSSQNYEQYF. The CDR3 DNA reads TGTGCCAGCAGCTCCCAGAATTACGAGCAGTACTTC.

In its sample, this clonotype was seen many times. The chain combines TRBV6-1 with TRBJ2-5; 9 bases align to TRBD2. The CDR3 loop spans 14 amino acids. V was pared by 6 bases and J by 7 bases, with 9 bases of the junction left unmatched. Germline assignment: CDR1 MNHNS and CDR2 SASEGT. In nucleotides, the CDR3 is TGTGCCAGCAGAGCGGGGGGAATTGTGTCGACCCAGTACTTC. This translates into CASRAGGIVSTQYF.

Notes on this clonotype: A clone one base away is much larger, so this may be a read error. The chain links TRBV24-1 to TRBJ2-7, with a possible D match to TRBD1 (6 bases). V shed 5 bases and J shed 5 bases, with 18 bases lying between them. This CDR3 comprises 15 residues. The germline V gene has CDR1 KGHDR and CDR2 SFDVKD. CDR3 protein: CATSVHRDPLDEQYF. The CDR3, as DNA: TGTGCCACCAGTGTTCACAGGGACCCTCTCGACGAGCAGTACTTC.

This clonotype was picked up a small number of times. The chain carries TRBV30 and TRBJ1-5; no firm D call. The CDR3 is made up of 14 amino acids. Germline CDR1 reads GTSNPN; CDR2 reads SVGIG (reference sequence). V was pared by 3 bases and J by 7 bases, with 16 bases between. The CDR3 DNA sequence: TGTGCCTGGAGCCGAGGCCTATCCTGGCAGCCCCAGCATTTT. This translates into CAWSRGLSWQPQHF.

V gene TRBV9 combines with J gene TRBJ1-1; D is uncertain. The germline V and J ends were trimmed by 0 bases and 1 base, with 10 bases remaining between them. CDR1 and CDR2 (germline): SGDLS, YYNGEE. The CDR3 consists of 15 residues. CDR3 bases: TGTGCCAGCAGCGTAGTAGCGAATGAGAACACTGAAGCTTTCTTT. It translates to CASSVVANENTEAFF.